Listed here is a single T cell receptor (beta chain). What it binds is not known. Since a much larger clone is just one base distant, this may be a read error. This sample is drawn from a study of regulatory T cells in long-lasting Graves disease. The overall study: Positive TSH receptor antibodies alongside over 5 years of antithyroid drugs were what marked Graves' disease as persistent.

Study-level points and caveats: Among persistent patients, a larger number of public clonotypes were shared (around 3,000) than among newly diagnosed patients (about 1,000).

CDR3 regions were amplified by Arm-PCR using iRepertoire HTBI primers to build TCR beta libraries. One entry per CDR3 protein results from TCRdb running MiXCR on the multiplex PCR reads. The sample consists of 400,000 to 500,000 distinct CDR3 sequences, approximately 21% of them appearing once. This CDR3 is built from 13 residues. Germline values: CDR1 SGHVS, CDR2 FNYEAQ. Noted time point: persistent/refractory GD, antithyroid drugs over 5 years with positive TRAb. Researchers made the TCR library from RNA that was extracted from PBMCs. The gene calls are TRBV7-6 and TRBJ1-1; possibly TRBD1 for D (6 bases). This sequence was found in a female donor with Graves disease. This specimen consisted of peripheral blood mononuclear cells (PBMCs), obtained when the disease was refractory, from a patient treated with antithyroid drugs. The DNA of the CDR3 is TGTGCCGGCAGCAAACAGGGGAACACTGAAGCTTTCTTT. Its protein product is CAGSKQGNTEAFF.